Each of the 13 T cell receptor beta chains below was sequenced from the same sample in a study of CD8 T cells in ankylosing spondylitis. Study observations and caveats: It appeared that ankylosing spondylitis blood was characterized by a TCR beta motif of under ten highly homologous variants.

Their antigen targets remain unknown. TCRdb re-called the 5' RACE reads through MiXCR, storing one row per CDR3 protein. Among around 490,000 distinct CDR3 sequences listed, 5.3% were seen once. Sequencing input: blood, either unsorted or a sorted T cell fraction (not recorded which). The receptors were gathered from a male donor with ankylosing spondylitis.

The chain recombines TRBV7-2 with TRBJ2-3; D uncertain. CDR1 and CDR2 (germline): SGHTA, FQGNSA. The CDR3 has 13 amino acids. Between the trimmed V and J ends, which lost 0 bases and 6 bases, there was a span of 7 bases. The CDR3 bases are TGTGCCAGCAGCTTAGCCCCGCTGGATACGCAGTATTTT. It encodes CASSLAPLDTQYF.

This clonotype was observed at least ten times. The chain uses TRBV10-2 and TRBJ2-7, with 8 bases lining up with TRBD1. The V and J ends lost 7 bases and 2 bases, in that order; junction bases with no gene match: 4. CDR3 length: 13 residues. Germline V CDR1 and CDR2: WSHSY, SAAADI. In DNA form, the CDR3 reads TGCGCCAGCAAGAGACAGGGGCCCTACGAGCAGTACTTC. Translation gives CASKRQGPYEQYF.

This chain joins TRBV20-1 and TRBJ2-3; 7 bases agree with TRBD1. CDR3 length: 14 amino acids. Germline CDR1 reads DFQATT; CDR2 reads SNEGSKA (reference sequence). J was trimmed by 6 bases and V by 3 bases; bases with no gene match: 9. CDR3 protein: CSASQRGRADTQYF. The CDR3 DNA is TGCAGTGCTAGTCAGAGGGGGCGGGCGGATACGCAGTATTTT.

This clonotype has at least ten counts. CDR3: CASSLLRGSPLHF. CDR3 DNA: TGTGCCAGCAGCTTGCTGAGAGGTTCACCCCTCCACTTT. V gene TRBV7-2 combines with J gene TRBJ1-6; no clear D gene. Germline CDR1 reads SGHTA; CDR2 reads FQGNSA. This CDR3 has 13 amino acids. The V end was cut by 3 bases, the J end by 9 bases, with 9 bases between.

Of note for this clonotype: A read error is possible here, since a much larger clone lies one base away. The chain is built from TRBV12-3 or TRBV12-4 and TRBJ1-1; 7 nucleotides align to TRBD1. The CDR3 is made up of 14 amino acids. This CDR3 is CASSFFRDSTEALF. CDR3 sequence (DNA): TGTGCCAGCAGTTTTTTCCGGGACAGCACTGAAGCTCTCTTT.

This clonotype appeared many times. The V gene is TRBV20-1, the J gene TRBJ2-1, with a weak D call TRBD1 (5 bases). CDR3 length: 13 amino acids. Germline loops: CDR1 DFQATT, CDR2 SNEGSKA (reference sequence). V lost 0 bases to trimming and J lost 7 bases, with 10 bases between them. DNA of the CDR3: TGCAGTGCTAGAGATAGACAGCGAAATGAGCAGTTCTTC. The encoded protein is CSARDRQRNEQFF.

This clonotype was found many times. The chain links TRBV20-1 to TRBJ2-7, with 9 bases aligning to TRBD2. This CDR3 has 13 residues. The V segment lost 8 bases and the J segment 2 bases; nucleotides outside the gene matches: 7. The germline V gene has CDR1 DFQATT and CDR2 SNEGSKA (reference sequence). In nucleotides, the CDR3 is TGCAGTATCCATAGCGGGAGAACCTACGAGCAGTACTTC. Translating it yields CSIHSGRTYEQYF.

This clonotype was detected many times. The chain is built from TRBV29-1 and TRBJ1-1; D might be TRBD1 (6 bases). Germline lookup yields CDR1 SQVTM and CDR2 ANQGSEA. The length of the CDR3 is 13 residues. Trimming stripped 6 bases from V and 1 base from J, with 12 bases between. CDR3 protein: CSVEQGTNTEAFF. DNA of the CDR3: TGCAGCGTGGAACAGGGAACGAACACTGAAGCTTTCTTT.

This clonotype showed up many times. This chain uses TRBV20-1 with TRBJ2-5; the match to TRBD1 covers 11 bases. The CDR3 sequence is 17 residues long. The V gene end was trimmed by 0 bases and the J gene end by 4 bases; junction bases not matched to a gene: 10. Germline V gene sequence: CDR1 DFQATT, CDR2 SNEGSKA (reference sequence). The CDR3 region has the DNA TGCAGTGCTAGAGATCGCTTTCGGACAGGGGGCTTAGAGACCCAGTACTTC. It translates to CSARDRFRTGGLETQYF.

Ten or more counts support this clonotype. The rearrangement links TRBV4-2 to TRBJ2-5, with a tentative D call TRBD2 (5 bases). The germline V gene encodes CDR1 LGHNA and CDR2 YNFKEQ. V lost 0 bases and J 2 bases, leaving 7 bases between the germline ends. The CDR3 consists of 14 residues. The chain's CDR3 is CASSQELAQETQYF. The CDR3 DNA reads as TGTGCCAGCAGCCAAGAGCTAGCACAAGAGACCCAGTACTTC.

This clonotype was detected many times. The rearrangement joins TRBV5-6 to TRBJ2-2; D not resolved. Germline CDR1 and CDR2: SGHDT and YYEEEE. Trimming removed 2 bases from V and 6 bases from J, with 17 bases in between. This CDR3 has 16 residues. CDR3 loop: CASSFGPREVSGELFF. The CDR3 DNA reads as TGTGCCAGCAGCTTCGGTCCTAGGGAAGTTTCCGGGGAGCTGTTTTTT.

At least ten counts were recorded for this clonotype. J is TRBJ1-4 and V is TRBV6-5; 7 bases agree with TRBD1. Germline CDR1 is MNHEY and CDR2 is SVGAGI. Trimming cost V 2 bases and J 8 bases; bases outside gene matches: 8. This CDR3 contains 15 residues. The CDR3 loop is CASSYRAGGLEKLFF. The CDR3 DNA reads TGTGCCAGCAGTTACCGTGCAGGGGGTTTGGAAAAACTGTTTTTT.

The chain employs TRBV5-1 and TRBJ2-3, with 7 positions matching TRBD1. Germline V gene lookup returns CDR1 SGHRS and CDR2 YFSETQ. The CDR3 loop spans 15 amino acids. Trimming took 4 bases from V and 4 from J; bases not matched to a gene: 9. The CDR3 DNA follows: TGCGCCAGCAGCCTCGGGACAGCAAACGCAGATACGCAGTATTTT. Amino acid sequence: CASSLGTANADTQYF. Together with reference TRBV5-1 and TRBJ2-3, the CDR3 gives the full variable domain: KAGVTQTPRYLIKTRGQQVTLSCSPISGHRSVSWYQQTPGQGLQFLFEYFSETQRNKGNFPGRFSGRQFSNSRSEMNVSTLELGDSALYLCASSLGTANADTQYFGPGTRLTVL.